Below are 23 T cell receptor beta chains sequenced from a single sample in a study of blood T cell repertoires in COVID-19. Profiled with immunoSEQ multiplex PCR; TCRdb holds only in-frame clones, not every one. This sample has just under 45,000 clones, with about 83% found just once. Sequencing input: peripheral blood. The receptors were sampled from a middle-aged man with COVID-19, enrolled during active disease.

This rearrangement joins TRBV5-6 to TRBJ1-3, with a weak D call TRBD1 (6 bases). Trimming left V 7 bases short and J 3 bases short, with 17 bases between. In germline, CDR1 is SGHDT, CDR2 YYEEEE. The CDR3 has 15 amino acids. CDR3: CASSRRGLFGNTIYF. Here the CDR3 DNA reads TGTGCCAGCTCCCGGCGGGGGCTATTTGGAAACACCATATATTTT.

The chain links TRBV7-9 to TRBJ2-1, with unresolved D. Between the trimmed V and J ends, which lost 5 bases and 6 bases, there was a span of 11 bases. The CDR3 is made up of 13 amino acids. Germline V CDR1 and CDR2: SEHNR, FQNEAQ (reference sequence). As DNA, the CDR3 is TGTGCCAGCAGCCCTGACTTAGGCAATGAGCAGTTCTTC. Encoded protein: CASSPDLGNEQFF.

This clone was observed once. V is TRBV14 and J is TRBJ1-4, with D uncertain. Germline assignment: CDR1 SGHDN and CDR2 FVKESK. CDR3 size: 15 residues. The V and J ends lost 3 bases and 3 bases respectively, with 11 bases between them. In DNA form, the CDR3 reads TGTGCCAGCAGCCAGGACGGACTGCCTAATGAAAAACTGTTTTTT. It yields the protein CASSQDGLPNEKLFF. The whole variable domain, filled in from reference TRBV14 and TRBJ1-4, reads EAGVTQFPSHSVIEKGQTVTLRCDPISGHDNLYWYRRVMGKEIKFLLHFVKESKQDESGMPNNRFLAERTGGTYSTLKVQPAELEDSGVYFCASSQDGLPNEKLFFGSGTQLSVL.

The chain combines TRBV4-1 with TRBJ1-5, with TRBD1 matching 9 bases. CDR1 and CDR2 (germline): MGHRA, YSYEKL. The ends lost 3 bases at V and 3 bases at J; junction bases unmatched: 3. The CDR3 has 15 residues. Here the CDR3 reads CASSHGDRDNQPQHF. CDR3 nucleotide sequence: TGCGCCAGCAGCCATGGGGACAGGGACAATCAGCCCCAGCATTTT.

The rearrangement links TRBV9 to TRBJ1-2, with 8 nucleotides matching TRBD1. Germline CDR1 reads SGDLS; CDR2 reads YYNGEE. This CDR3 has 15 amino acids. Trimming removed 4 bases from V and 8 bases from J; junction bases left unmatched: 13. The CDR3 reads CASSSDRGRSKGYTF. The CDR3 DNA sequence: TGTGCCAGCAGCTCCGACAGGGGCAGATCGAAAGGCTACACCTTC.

The chain couples TRBV10-3 to TRBJ2-1; TRBD2 agrees at 8 bases. CDR1 is ENHRY and CDR2 is SYGVKD in the germline V gene. The length of the CDR3 is 15 residues. Trimming removed 2 bases from V and 7 bases from J; junction bases left unmatched: 7. CDR3 DNA: TGTGCCATCAGTGAGCGGGAGGGCCGGTCTAATGAGCAGTTCTTC. Translating it yields CAISEREGRSNEQFF.

This sequence joins TRBV24-1 and TRBJ2-3; TRBD1 aligns across 7 bases. The CDR3 runs 14 residues. From germline, CDR1 is KGHDR and CDR2 SFDVKD. V lost 9 bases and J lost 2; bases outside the gene matches: 7. CDR3 DNA: TGTGCCACCCAAGACAGGGAAGACACAGATACGCAGTATTTT. Translating gives CATQDREDTDTQYF.

The J gene is TRBJ2-6, the V gene TRBV19, with TRBD1 identical over 11 bases. CDR3 length: 15 residues. Germline assignment: CDR1 LNHDA and CDR2 SQIVND (reference sequence). V shed 10 bases and J 3 bases; nucleotides not matched to a gene: 5. In nucleotides, the CDR3 is TGTGCCACAGGACAGGGGGCGCTTGGGGCCAACGTCCTGACTTTC. It yields the protein CATGQGALGANVLTF.

This chain joins TRBV2 and TRBJ1-5, with 7 nucleotides matching TRBD1. After removal of 10 bases from V and 3 bases from J, the junction contained 9 bases not matched to a gene. CDR1 and CDR2 (germline): SNHLY, FYNNEI. This CDR3 contains 14 residues. CDR3 nucleotides: TGTGCCAACAGGAAACAGGGGCCCAATCAGCCCCAGCATTTT. Protein: CANRKQGPNQPQHF.

The chain couples TRBV28 to TRBJ1-4; D remains unclear. Germline-derived CDR1 and CDR2 are MDHEN and SYDVKM. This CDR3 has 11 residues. Trimming stripped 6 bases from V and 7 bases from J, with 6 bases between. The chain's CDR3 is CASSPSEKLFF. The CDR3 DNA sequence: TGTGCCAGCAGCCCCAGTGAAAAACTGTTTTTT.

The V and J genes are TRBV11-2 and TRBJ1-1; D unresolved. This CDR3 is 17 amino acids long. The germline V and J ends were trimmed by 1 base and 0 bases, with 15 bases remaining between them. Germline V CDR1 and CDR2: SGHAT, FQNNGV. The CDR3 region has the DNA TGTGCCAGCAGCTTAGTAAGCCCGAGACATATGAACACTGAAGCTTTCTTT. Translation: CASSLVSPRHMNTEAFF.

This rearrangement joins TRBV5-1 to TRBJ2-5; possible D gene TRBD1, 6 bases. The length of the CDR3 is 14 residues. V shed 4 bases and J shed 5 bases, with 15 bases lying between them. The germline V gene has CDR1 SGHRS and CDR2 YFSETQ. CDR3 bases: TGCGCCAGCAGCACTGGAAGGGGGTGGGAGACCCAGTACTTC. Residues: CASSTGRGWETQYF.

The chain is built from TRBV6-6 and TRBJ1-2; TRBD1 matches at 9 bases. The CDR3 loop spans 16 amino acids. The V and J ends lost 5 bases and 0 bases, in that order; junction bases with no gene match: 7. The V gene's germline CDR1 is MNHNY and CDR2 SVGAGI (reference sequence). CDR3 in amino acids: CASSTTGTGSNYGYTF. In nucleotides, the CDR3 is TGTGCCAGCAGTACGACCGGGACAGGGTCTAACTATGGCTACACCTTC.

CDR3 amino acids: CASSVGGDSPLHF. The CDR3 DNA follows: TGTGCCAGCAGCGTAGGCGGCGATTCACCCCTCCACTTT. The V gene is TRBV9, the J gene TRBJ1-6, with D hard to call. V was pared by 0 bases and J by 8 bases, with 6 bases between. Germline V gives CDR1 SGDLS, CDR2 YYNGEE. This CDR3 contains 13 residues.

CDR3 nucleotides: TGTGCCAGCAGCACTACAGGGAACGAAAAACTGTTTTTT. The encoded protein is CASSTTGNEKLFF. J is TRBJ1-4 and V is TRBV7-9, with a weak D call TRBD1 (6 bases). CDR1 and CDR2 (germline): SEHNR, FQNEAQ (reference sequence). V lost 5 bases and J 8 bases, leaving 12 bases between the germline ends. The CDR3 sequence is 13 residues long.

The rearrangement uses TRBV4-1 and TRBJ1-1; possibly TRBD1 for D (6 bases). V was cut by 4 bases and J by 6 bases, with 15 bases left in between. CDR3 length: 14 amino acids. From germline, CDR1 is MGHRA and CDR2 YSYEKL. The CDR3, as DNA: TGCGCCAGCAGCCCTGGACAGCCAACACCTGAAGCTTTCTTT. It codes for CASSPGQPTPEAFF.

The chain is built from TRBV4-1 and TRBJ2-5, with 13 positions matching TRBD2. The CDR3 sequence is 17 residues long. Germline assignment: CDR1 MGHRA and CDR2 YSYEKL. J gave up 1 base and V 3 bases, and 5 bases lay outside the gene matches. CDR3 nucleotides: TGCGCCAGCAGCCAGACTAGCGGGGGGCCCCTCCAAGAGACCCAGTACTTC. Amino acid sequence: CASSQTSGGPLQETQYF.

This chain uses TRBV7-9 with TRBJ1-6; a possible D gene is TRBD1 (5 bases). The CDR3 has 13 residues. V gave up 4 bases and J gave up 4 bases, with 5 bases separating them. From germline, CDR1 is SEHNR and CDR2 FQNEAQ (reference sequence). The CDR3: CASSSGYNSPLHF. As DNA, the CDR3 is TGTGCCAGCAGCTCAGGGTATAATTCACCCCTCCACTTT.

In DNA, the CDR3 is TGTGCCAGCAGCCAAGTTAGGGGGATGAGGACAGATACGCAGTATTTT. Its translation: CASSQVRGMRTDTQYF. This chain connects TRBV3-1 (or the pseudogene TRBV3-2) to TRBJ2-3, with a weak D call TRBD1 (6 bases). This CDR3 region has 16 residues. Germline-derived CDR1 and CDR2 are LGHDT and YNNKEL (reference sequence). V was pared by 1 base and J by 3 bases, with 14 bases between.

This chain joins TRBV5-1 and TRBJ2-1, with unresolved D. Trimming pared 1 base from V and 0 bases from J, leaving 11 bases between. The CDR3 has 16 amino acids. Germline assignment: CDR1 SGHRS and CDR2 YFSETQ. Here the CDR3 DNA reads TGCGCCAGCAGCTTGTGGTCCCGGAGCTCCTACAATGAGCAGTTCTTC. As protein: CASSLWSRSSYNEQFF. Full variable domain (outside the CDR3, taken from reference TRBV5-1 and TRBJ2-1): KAGVTQTPRYLIKTRGQQVTLSCSPISGHRSVSWYQQTPGQGLQFLFEYFSETQRNKGNFPGRFSGRQFSNSRSEMNVSTLELGDSALYLCASSLWSRSSYNEQFFGPGTRLTVL.

This chain uses TRBV28 with TRBJ2-6, with 7 positions matching TRBD2. CDR1 and CDR2 (germline): MDHEN, SYDVKM. The CDR3 is 17 amino acids. Trimming at V came to 6 bases and at J to 0 bases, leaving 8 bases not matched to a gene. CDR3 sequence (DNA): TGTGCCAGCAGCCGAGGCGGGGAGGGCTCTGGGGCCAACGTCCTGACTTTC. Its protein is CASSRGGEGSGANVLTF. Complete variable domain (other parts from reference TRBV28 and TRBJ2-6): DVKVTQSSRYLVKRTGEKVFLECVQDMDHENMFWYRQDPGLGLRLIYFSYDVKMKEKGDIPEGYSVSREKKERFSLILESASTNQTSMYLCASSRGGEGSGANVLTFGAGSRLTVL.

The rearrangement links TRBV13 to TRBJ1-1; tentatively, D is TRBD1 (5 bases). The CDR3 is 16 residues long. Looked up from germline, CDR1 is PRHDT and CDR2 is FYEKMQ (reference sequence). The V and J ends lost 0 bases and 1 base respectively, with 12 bases between them. In DNA, the CDR3 is TGTGCCAGCAGCTTAGGCCTAGGGGCCTGGAACACTGAAGCTTTCTTT. This encodes CASSLGLGAWNTEAFF.

This chain connects TRBV2 to TRBJ1-2, with D maybe TRBD1 (6 bases). The CDR3 spans 14 residues. With 6 bases removed from V and 8 bases from J, the gap between germline ends came to 19 bases. Looked up from germline, CDR1 is SNHLY and CDR2 is FYNNEI. CDR3 protein: CASRGTTGLTGYTF. CDR3 nucleotides: TGTGCCAGCAGGGGGACAACGGGGCTAACGGGCTACACCTTC. Together with reference TRBV2 and TRBJ1-2, the CDR3 gives the full variable domain: EPEVTQTPSHQVTQMGQEVILRCVPISNHLYFYWYRQILGQKVEFLVSFYNNEISEKSEIFDDQFSVERPDGSNFTLKIRSTKLEDSAMYFCASRGTTGLTGYTFGSGTRLTVV.